This TCR beta chain emerged from a study of T cells in Graves' hyperthyroidism and ophthalmopathy. Using RNA transcripts as the source, TCR beta CDR3 regions were amplified. Carried out on the TCR CDR3, a first-round RT-PCR used the HTBI primer set. MiXCR was run by TCRdb on the multiplex PCR reads, yielding one entry per CDR3 protein. This table has hundreds of thousands of distinct CDR3 sequences, about 45% appearing once. V lost 6 bases and J 3 bases, leaving 24 bases between the germline ends. CDR3 length equals 17 residues. Germline loops: CDR1 SNHLY, CDR2 FYNNEI. V is TRBV2 and J is TRBJ2-7; D not resolved. Material: peripheral blood or thyroid tissue (not recorded which). The clonotype originates from an adult man with Graves' disease, either hyperthyroidism or ophthalmopathy (not recorded which). CDR3 in amino acids: CASSPETSGGMNYEQYF. Here the CDR3 DNA reads TGTGCCAGCAGCCCCGAGACCTCCGGCGGAATGAACTACGAGCAGTACTTC.